A selection of T cell receptor beta chains follows, all from one sample in a study of a mutant IDH1 vaccine in newly diagnosed glioma. No antigen has been assigned to these receptors. The data were produced by immunoSEQ multiplex PCR, yet TCRdb's version contains in-frame clones alone and is incomplete. The data show tens of thousands of clones, 88% seen once. Sequencing used PBMCs, obtained from a glioma patient whose treatment included an IDH1 peptide vaccine. The receptors shown here come from a woman between 35 and 50 years old with glioma. The CDR3 runs from the conserved cysteine through the conserved F or W. Rows give clone size only sometimes, using once, few, many, or a class for an expanded clone.

NA	TRBV19	TRBJ1-1	CASSTKRDRGRYTEAFF
NA	TRBV18	TRBJ1-1	CASSPRVDRATEAFF
NA	TRBV2	TRBJ1-1	CASRDRGEAFF
once	TRBV7-9	TRBJ1-6	CASSDLGWGHNNSPLHF
NA	TRBV7-2	TRBJ2-5	CASSLGGARETQYF
NA	TRBV5-1	TRBJ2-7	CASSLRVQGADEQYF
NA	TRBV19	TRBJ2-5	CASSPIVGQETQYF
NA	TRBV2	TRBJ2-1	CASSVRGGADNEQFF
NA	TRBV7-9	TRBJ2-3	CASSLASSGGTDTQYF
NA	TRBV1	TRBJ1-2	CTSSLGTGGLYGYTF
NA	TRBV6-1	TRBJ2-4	CASSELLAGGGAKNIQYF
NA	TRBV15	TRBJ1-2	CATSRGQGVLYGYTF
NA	TRBV5-6	TRBJ2-3	CASSLKTGPRTDTQYF
few	TRBV7-9	TRBJ2-5	CASSAGQLEGTQYF
NA	TRBV27	TRBJ1-4	CASSVTGTNEKLFF
NA	TRBV9	TRBJ2-3	CASSVGSDTQYF
NA	TRBV6-1	TRBJ2-2	CASSGVRNGELFF
NA	TRBV5-1	TRBJ2-3	CASRRQGVTGTQYF
NA	TRBV10-2	TRBJ2-1	CASSDLAAGSYNEQFF
NA	TRBV7-9	TRBJ2-5	CASSLSLRAQETQYF
NA	TRBV9	TRBJ1-2	CASSPTGQGGGYTF
NA	TRBV19	TRBJ1-5	CATSLNGFNQPQHF
NA	TRBV6-1	TRBJ2-2	CASSLQGWAGELFF
NA	TRBV4-1	TRBJ2-7	CASSQDRIEQYF